Listed below are T cell receptor beta chains from one sample, sequenced in a study of CD8 T cells in ankylosing spondylitis. TCRdb itself ran the 5' RACE reads through MiXCR, one entry per CDR3 protein. Here the sample spans 150,000 to 200,000 distinct CDR3 sequences, roughly 13% being singletons. The specimen sequenced was blood, either unsorted or a sorted T cell fraction (not recorded which). These receptors all come from a female donor with ankylosing spondylitis or in good health (not recorded which). Both conserved end residues are part of each CDR3. D genes are given only for firm matches. Expanded clones are given a class, and other clones once, few, many or no size at all.

>many|TRBD2|TRBJ2-1|TRBV7-6
TGTGCCAGCAGCACGAGCGGGGAGGACCTAAGCTCCTACAATGAGCAGTTCTTC
CASSTSGEDLSSYNEQFF
>many|.|TRBJ1-1|TRBV21-1
TGTGCCAGCAGAGAGGGAACTGAAGCTTTCTTT
CASREGTEAFF
>many|.|TRBJ2-2|TRBV10-3
TGTGCCATCAGTGAGTTAAGGGACACAAACACCGGGGAGCTGTTTTTT
CAISELRDTNTGELFF
>many|.|TRBJ1-4|TRBV6-6
TGTGCCAGCAGTGACCCAAACGGGGAAAAACTGTTTTTT
CASSDPNGEKLFF
>.|.|TRBJ2-5|TRBV11-3
TGTGCCAGCAGCTTAGGACTCCAAAAGACCCAGTACTTC
CASSLGLQKTQYF
>many|.|TRBJ2-7|TRBV7-6
TGTGCCAGCCTCGACTTCAGCTCCTACGAGCAGTACTTC
CASLDFSSYEQYF
>.|.|TRBJ2-2|TRBV3-1
TGTGCCATCTGTCTTCTGAGGGGGATGGCAAAGAACACCGGGGAGCTGTTTTTT
CAICLLRGMAKNTGELFF
>many|.|TRBJ2-7|TRBV4-3
TGCGCCAGCAGCCATTGGCCTAGCAACTACGAGCAGTACTTC
CASSHWPSNYEQYF
>many|.|TRBJ2-3|TRBV6-2/TRBV6-3
TGTGCCACCAACCGGGACGGAAGCACAGATACGCAGTATTTT
CATNRDGSTDTQYF
>.|.|TRBJ2-5|TRBV27
TGTGCCAGCGGCCTCCACGGAAGCCTCCAAGAGACCCAGTACTTC
CASGLHGSLQETQYF
>many|.|TRBJ1-4|TRBV20-1
TGCAGTGCTAGAGCGGTCGATGAAAAACTGTTTTTT
CSARAVDEKLFF
>many|.|TRBJ1-1|TRBV6-2/TRBV6-3
TGTGCCAGCAGTTACGGGGGCAGTGTCACTGAAGCTTTCTTT
CASSYGGSVTEAFF
>few|.|TRBJ2-1|TRBV20-1
TGCAGTGCTCCTGAGCTAGGGACCAATGAGCAGTTCTTC
CSAPELGTNEQFF
>many|.|TRBJ2-2|TRBV7-9
TGTGCCAGCAGCCAAATTGACTGGAACACCGGGGAGCTGTTTTTT
CASSQIDWNTGELFF
>.|.|TRBJ1-5|TRBV30
TGTGCCTGGGGGGCCGGAGCATCCTATAGCAATCAGCCCCAGCATTTT
CAWGAGASYSNQPQHF
>.|.|TRBJ2-1|TRBV10-3
TGTGCCATCAGTGAGTCAAGAAGAAAGACCCACAATGAGCAGTTCTTC
CAISESRRKTHNEQFF
>many|.|TRBJ2-2|TRBV5-1
TGCGCCAGCAGCCTTCGACTAGGGGGCCGTGGCACCGGGGAGCTGTTTTTT
CASSLRLGGRGTGELFF
>few|.|TRBJ1-6|TRBV12-3/TRBV12-4
TGTGCCAGCAGCTCCCGAGGGTCCTATAATTCACCCCTCCACTTT
CASSSRGSYNSPLHF
>many|.|TRBJ1-1|TRBV12-3/TRBV12-4
TGTGCCAGCAGTTTTAATCCTGGGAGACGCATGAACACTGAAGCTTTCTTT
CASSFNPGRRMNTEAFF
>many|.|TRBJ2-1|TRBV9
TGTGCCAGCAATTCCGGGGGCTACAATGAGCAGTTCTTC
CASNSGGYNEQFF
>few|.|TRBJ1-2|TRBV12-3/TRBV12-4
TGTGCCAGCAGTTTAGCCAGGGGCTATGGCGGCTACACCTTC
CASSLARGYGGYTF
>.|.|TRBJ2-7|TRBV5-5
TGTGCCAGCAGCTTTGGCGGATGGCATTCCTACGAGCAGTACTTC
CASSFGGWHSYEQYF
>few|.|TRBJ1-6|TRBV7-2
TGTGCCAGCAGCTTCATGGGGATTTCACCCCTCCACTTT
CASSFMGISPLHF
>many|.|TRBJ1-1|TRBV6-2/TRBV6-3
TGTGCCAGCGGGACCACTGAAGCTTTCTTT
CASGTTEAFF
>.|.|TRBJ2-3|TRBV2
TGTGCCAGCAAGCCAAGCGGCACAGATACGCAGTATTTT
CASKPSGTDTQYF
>many|TRBD1|TRBJ2-2|TRBV12-3/TRBV12-4
TGTGCCAGCAGTTTATACGGGACAGGGAACACCGGGGAGCTGTTTTTT
CASSLYGTGNTGELFF
>many|TRBD1|TRBJ1-6|TRBV15
TGTGCCACCAGCGGAGACAGGGGGAGGAATTCACCCCTCCACTTT
CATSGDRGRNSPLHF
>many|.|TRBJ2-7|TRBV10-3
TGTGCCATCAGTAGACCCGGCGAGCAGTACTTC
CAISRPGEQYF
>few|TRBD1|TRBJ1-2|TRBV9
TGTGCCAGCAGCCCCGGACAGGGGGAGGGAAACTATGGCTACACCTTC
CASSPGQGEGNYGYTF
>few|TRBD1|TRBJ2-7|TRBV24-1
TGTGCCACCTCGGCGAGGACAGGTCCCTACGAGCAGTACTTC
CATSARTGPYEQYF
>few|TRBD2|TRBJ2-2|TRBV13
TGTGCCAGCAGCTTAGGACGTGCGGGGGCGAACACCGGGGAGCTGTTTTTT
CASSLGRAGANTGELFF
>many|TRBD1|TRBJ1-1|TRBV20-1
TGCAGTGCTAGCAGACAGGGGGCTGAAGCTTTCTTT
CSASRQGAEAFF
>few|.|TRBJ2-1|TRBV5-1
TGCGCCAGCAGCACCTCGGTAGCGGAGTTCAATGAGCAGTTCTTC
CASSTSVAEFNEQFF
>few|.|TRBJ1-6|TRBV5-1
TGCGCCAGCAGCTTGGAGCCCAGCCCGAATTCACCCCTCCACTTT
CASSLEPSPNSPLHF
>many|.|TRBJ1-5|TRBV6-5
TGTGCCAGCAGTTACTCCTCCGGGAAGCCCCAGCATTTT
CASSYSSGKPQHF